The present T cell receptor (beta chain) was sequenced within a study of T cell repertoires and HLA-DP antigens. Study in general: CD4+ T cells were cocultured with HeLa cells expressing HLA-DP.

Method: immunoSEQ multiplex PCR; TCRdb's copy keeps in-frame clones and lacks some. The sample carries roughly 120,000 clones, 80% to 95% recorded once. This clone appeared once. Its target is unknown. Germline assignment: CDR1 ENHRY and CDR2 SYGVKD. The V gene lost 0 bases and the J gene lost 3 bases, with 11 bases spanning the gap. CDR3 length: 15 residues. This TCR derives from a woman between 18 and 29 years old in good health and CMV-seronegative. The chain carries TRBV10-3 and TRBJ1-2, with D maybe TRBD1 (6 bases). The sequencing sample was made of CD4+ T cells from PBMCs. The CDR3, as DNA: TGTGCCATCAGTGAGTCGGGGGGCGGATACTATGGCTACACCTTC. Protein product: CAISESGGGYYGYTF.